These 30 T cell receptor beta chains were sequenced from one sample in a study of OX40 agonist ivuxolimab in advanced cancers. Sequenced by immunoSEQ multiplex PCR; TCRdb stores in-frame clones only, minus some. The sample lists roughly 50,000 clones, 85% to 90% occurring once. Sample: CD4+ or CD8+ T cells sorted from blood, taken in a trial of the OX40 agonist ivuxolimab. The source is an adult with an advanced solid tumor such as melanoma, head and neck, liver or kidney cancer.

This sequence joins TRBV25-1 and TRBJ1-4; D is unclear. The CDR3 runs to 13 residues. V lost 6 bases, J lost 8 bases, and 13 bases lay in between. Germline V gives CDR1 MGHDK, CDR2 SYGVNS. The CDR3, as DNA: TGTGCCAGCAGGTTAGGGATACAGGAAAAACTGTTTTTT. Its protein is CASRLGIQEKLFF.

The rearrangement uses TRBV7-2 and TRBJ2-7, with TRBD1 matching 7 bases. The CDR3 is 16 amino acids. Germline assignment: CDR1 SGHTA and CDR2 FQGNSA. CDR3 amino acids: CAFKGDSPFSLGEQYF. The CDR3 DNA sequence: TGTGCTTTTAAGGGGGACAGCCCTTTCTCTCTTGGCGAGCAGTACTTC.

The chain combines TRBV6-5 with TRBJ2-1; D may be TRBD1 (6 bases). Germline-derived CDR1 and CDR2 are MNHEY and SVGAGI. The V and J ends lost 5 bases and 8 bases respectively, with 13 bases between them. CDR3 length: 13 amino acids. The CDR3 region is CASSRAGADEQFF. CDR3 nucleotide sequence: TGTGCCAGCAGTCGTGCAGGGGCGGATGAGCAGTTCTTC.

This clone was observed a handful of times. DNA for the CDR3: TGTGCCAGCAGCTTAGGACCGACTGAAGCTTTCTTT. It is translated as CASSLGPTEAFF. This chain links TRBV7-9 with TRBJ1-1, with D unclear. Germline loops: CDR1 SEHNR, CDR2 FQNEAQ (reference sequence). CDR3 length: 12 residues. The V end lost 1 base, the J end lost 5 bases, and 5 bases lay between the germline ends. Looking up the rest from reference TRBV7-9 and TRBJ1-1 gives the full variable domain: DTGVSQNPRHKITKRGQNVTFRCDPISEHNRLYWYRQTLGQGPEFLTYFQNEAQLEKSRLLSDRFSAERPKGSFSTLEIQRTEQGDSAMYLCASSLGPTEAFFGQGTRLTVV.

The chain recombines TRBV2 with TRBJ1-4; 8 positions agree with TRBD1. J gave up 7 bases and V 6 bases, and 16 bases lay outside the gene matches. The CDR3 has 17 amino acids. Germline CDR1 SNHLY, CDR2 FYNNEI. The CDR3 region has the DNA TGTGCCAGCAGCCACGGCTACAGAGGACAGGGCAGTGAAAAACTGTTTTTT. Translated: CASSHGYRGQGSEKLFF.

This clone was counted a single time. The rearrangement uses TRBV19 and TRBJ2-1, with unresolved D. Trimming shortened V by 3 bases and J by 8 bases, and 17 bases separated the two germline ends. This CDR3 contains 15 residues. Germline CDR1 is LNHDA and CDR2 is SQIVND (reference sequence). CDR3 nucleotide sequence: TGTGCCAGTAGTATTCTGGCAGGAGTCAGCGATGAGCAGTTCTTC. Protein: CASSILAGVSDEQFF.

The chain uses TRBV2 and TRBJ2-1, with D perhaps matching TRBD2 (7 bases). The CDR3 totals 14 residues. V shed 7 bases and J shed 4 bases, with 14 bases lying between them. The germline V gene has CDR1 SNHLY and CDR2 FYNNEI. The CDR3 DNA reads as TGTGCCAGCAAAAGGGAGGGGGGTTACAATGAGCAGTTCTTC. Protein sequence: CASKREGGYNEQFF.

The chain couples TRBV5-1 to TRBJ2-2, with 9 positions matching TRBD1. CDR3 length: 15 amino acids. V shed 4 bases and J 5 bases; nucleotides not matched to a gene: 6. The V gene's germline CDR1 is SGHRS and CDR2 YFSETQ. The CDR3: CASSLGQGSTGELFF. For the CDR3, the DNA is TGCGCCAGCAGCCTGGGACAGGGCTCGACCGGGGAGCTGTTTTTT.

This clone occurred a few times. The rearrangement joins TRBV30 to TRBJ1-1, with D tentatively TRBD1 (5 bases). This CDR3 has 12 amino acids. Germline CDR1 GTSNPN, CDR2 SVGIG (reference sequence). V was clipped by 7 bases and J by 3 bases, with 12 bases between them. The CDR3 loop reads CASRGTDTEAFF. The CDR3 nucleotides read TGTGCCTCTCGGGGGACGGACACTGAAGCTTTCTTT.

This chain uses TRBV7-8 with TRBJ1-5, with 10 bases fitting TRBD1. This CDR3 region has 15 residues. J was trimmed by 7 bases and V by 2 bases; bases with no gene match: 5. Germline values: CDR1 SGHVS, CDR2 FQNEAQ. CDR3 nucleotides: TGTGCCAGCAGCTTACGGGACAGGGGTTCCCAGCCCCAGCATTTT. Translated, it gives CASSLRDRGSQPQHF. The full variable domain, with the rest looked up from reference TRBV7-8 and TRBJ1-5, is GAGVSQSPRYKVAKRGQDVALRCDPISGHVSLFWYQQALGQGPEFLTYFQNEAQLDKSGLPSDRFFAERPEGSVSTLKIQRTQQEDSAVYLCASSLRDRGSQPQHFGDGTRLSIL.

This clone was picked up one time. The chain joins TRBV5-8 to TRBJ2-3; D tentatively fits TRBD1 or TRBD2 (7 bases each). CDR1 and CDR2 (germline): SGHTS, YDEGEE. Trimming took off 4 bases at V and 6 bases at J, with 18 bases between the two ends. The CDR3 is made up of 15 amino acids. CDR3 DNA: TGTGCCAGCAGCCCCTACAGGGGAGGGGTGGATACGCAGTATTTT. It encodes CASSPYRGGVDTQYF.

This chain uses TRBV10-1 with TRBJ2-7, with 7 bases that match TRBD2. V was pared by 5 bases and J by 2 bases, with 3 bases of the junction left unmatched. Germline CDR1 reads WNHNN; CDR2 reads SYGVQD (reference sequence). The CDR3 totals 13 residues. CDR3 DNA: TGCGCCAGCAGTTCCGGACTAGCCTACGAGCAGTACTTC. This codes for CASSSGLAYEQYF.

This rearrangement joins TRBV28 to TRBJ2-5; 8 bases are shared with TRBD2. This CDR3 has 15 residues. CDR1 is MDHEN, CDR2 SYDVKM, per germline. Trimming at V came to 10 bases and at J to 1 base, leaving 11 bases not matched to a gene. The CDR3 here is CATLGSGASQETQYF. In DNA, the CDR3 is TGTGCCACCCTTGGTAGCGGGGCTAGCCAAGAGACCCAGTACTTC. The full variable domain, with the rest looked up from reference TRBV28 and TRBJ2-5, is DVKVTQSSRYLVKRTGEKVFLECVQDMDHENMFWYRQDPGLGLRLIYFSYDVKMKEKGDIPEGYSVSREKKERFSLILESASTNQTSMYLCATLGSGASQETQYFGPGTRLLVL.

The CDR3 reads CASSDERYSGNTIYF. The CDR3 DNA follows: TGTGCCAGCAGTGACGAGAGGTACTCTGGAAACACCATATATTTT. The chain uses TRBV9 and TRBJ1-3; no clear D gene. This CDR3 has 15 amino acids. Germline V CDR1 and CDR2: SGDLS, YYNGEE. Trimming cost V 5 bases and J 0 bases, with 12 bases left between them. The full variable domain, completed using reference TRBV9 and TRBJ1-3, is DSGVTQTPKHLITATGQRVTLRCSPRSGDLSVYWYQQSLDQGLQFLIQYYNGEERAKGNILERFSAQQFPDLHSELNLSSLELGDSALYFCASSDERYSGNTIYFGEGSWLTVV.

The V and J genes are TRBV30 and TRBJ2-7; the match to TRBD1 covers 7 bases. Losses at the gene ends were 0 bases for V and 6 bases for J; bases not matched to a gene: 17. The CDR3 extends over 17 amino acids. The germline V gene has CDR1 GTSNPN and CDR2 SVGIG (reference sequence). The CDR3 protein is CAWSVNTLTGLGFEQYF. For the CDR3, the DNA is TGTGCCTGGAGTGTAAACACCCTGACAGGGTTGGGGTTCGAGCAGTACTTC. Combining the CDR3 with reference TRBV30 and TRBJ2-7 gives the whole variable domain SQTIHQWPATLVQPVGSPLSLECTVEGTSNPNLYWYRQAAGRGLQLLFYSVGIGQISSEVPQNLSASRPQDRQFILSSKKLLLSDSGFYLCAWSVNTLTGLGFEQYFGPGTRLTVT.

The chain uses TRBV5-1 and TRBJ1-2; D ambiguous. Trimming took 5 bases from V and 8 from J, leaving 16 bases between them. The CDR3 covers 13 residues. Germline V CDR1 and CDR2: SGHRS, YFSETQ. The CDR3 DNA sequence: TGCGCCAGCAGTGCTGGATCGGGAGGCGGCTACACCTTC. It yields the protein CASSAGSGGGYTF.

This chain uses TRBV30 with TRBJ2-5; TRBD2 matches 9 bases. Looked up from germline, CDR1 is GTSNPN and CDR2 is SVGIG (reference sequence). V lost 2 bases and J lost 4; bases outside the gene matches: 11. The CDR3 has 16 amino acids. The CDR3 is CAWSRYSGGRGETQYF. CDR3 DNA sequence: TGTGCCTGGAGTAGGTATAGCGGGGGCCGGGGAGAGACCCAGTACTTC.

V usage is TRBV5-4 and J usage is TRBJ2-6; D is unclear. Germline loops: CDR1 SGHNT, CDR2 YYREEE (reference sequence). V dropped 4 bases and J dropped 0 bases, with 2 bases sitting between them. This CDR3 region has 13 residues. This chain's CDR3 is CASSPSGANVLTF. For the CDR3, the DNA is TGTGCCAGCAGCCCCTCTGGGGCCAACGTCCTGACTTTC.

The rearrangement joins TRBV5-1 to TRBJ1-2, with TRBD1 matching 9 bases. The J segment lost 4 bases and the V segment lost 0 bases, leaving 4 bases of the junction unmatched. Germline CDR1 and CDR2: SGHRS and YFSETQ. The length of the CDR3 is 15 residues. DNA of the CDR3: TGCGCCAGCAGCTTGGACCCGACAGGGGGCTATGGCTACACCTTC. It codes for CASSLDPTGGYGYTF.

This clone was recorded once. The chain recombines TRBV10-2 with TRBJ2-2; D possibly corresponds to TRBD1 (6 bases). The ends were cut back, 3 bases at V and 7 bases at J, with 9 bases in the middle. The length of the CDR3 is 13 residues. Germline loops: CDR1 WSHSY, CDR2 SAAADI. In DNA, the CDR3 is TGCGCCAGCAGTGACCAGGGGATCGGGGAGCTGTTTTTT. Translation: CASSDQGIGELFF.

This clone was recorded a few times. The chain couples TRBV30 to TRBJ1-3, with D possibly being TRBD1 (5 bases). V was shortened by 4 bases and J by 0 bases, with 16 bases between the two germline ends. CDR3 length equals 16 residues. The germline V gene encodes CDR1 GTSNPN and CDR2 SVGIG (reference sequence). The CDR3 protein is CAWKEGGANSGNTIYF. The CDR3 coding sequence is TGTGCCTGGAAGGAGGGAGGGGCAAACTCTGGAAACACCATATATTTT.

V is TRBV7-2 and J is TRBJ1-1, with TRBD1 matching over 10 bases. The germline gives CDR1 SGHTA, CDR2 FQGNSA. The CDR3 runs 18 residues. J lost 4 bases, V lost 4 bases, and 15 bases had no gene match. The DNA for the CDR3 is TGTGCCAGCAGCTCGATGGTCCACGACAGGGGGCTCCTCACTGAAGCTTTCTTT. It is translated as CASSSMVHDRGLLTEAFF.

The chain has TRBV7-2 and TRBJ2-7, with a possible D match to TRBD2 (5 bases). V was pared by 5 bases and J by 2 bases, with 19 bases between. The CDR3 has 16 residues. The germline V gene has CDR1 SGHTA and CDR2 FQGNSA. Here the CDR3 reads CASSLKSGQDPYEQYF. In DNA, the CDR3 is TGTGCCAGCAGCCTAAAAAGCGGTCAGGACCCCTACGAGCAGTACTTC.

The gene calls are TRBV11-1 and TRBJ2-5; TRBD2 matches 8 bases. V gave up 4 bases and J gave up 2 bases; unmatched junction bases: 3. This CDR3 has 14 residues. The V gene's germline CDR1 is SGHAT and CDR2 FQDESV (reference sequence). The DNA for the CDR3 is TGTGCCAGCAGCTCAGGCGGGGGGCAAGAGACCCAGTACTTC. This encodes CASSSGGGQETQYF.

The V and J genes are TRBV28 and TRBJ1-2; 7 bases map to TRBD1. Germline V gene lookup returns CDR1 MDHEN and CDR2 SYDVKM. V lost 5 bases, J lost 0 bases, and 6 bases stayed unmatched. The CDR3 is 15 amino acids. CDR3 in DNA: TGTGCCAGCAGTCAGGGGGGAGGCGCTAACTATGGCTACACCTTC. Its protein product is CASSQGGGANYGYTF.

The chain uses TRBV7-9 and TRBJ2-5, with TRBD1 identical over 8 bases. CDR1 is SEHNR and CDR2 is FQNEAQ in the germline V gene (reference sequence). V lost 5 bases to trimming and J lost 4 bases; unmatched junction nucleotides: 6. The CDR3 has 14 amino acids. The DNA of the CDR3 is TGTGCCAGCAGCCGTGGACAGGGACGAGAGACCCAGTACTTC. Translated: CASSRGQGRETQYF.

The table lists this clone with a few counts. This chain joins TRBV27 and TRBJ2-6; 9 bases are shared with TRBD1. The length of the CDR3 is 16 residues. Trimming took 5 bases from V and 2 from J; bases not matched to a gene: 4. Germline assignment: CDR1 MNHEY and CDR2 SMNVEV (reference sequence). DNA for the CDR3: TGTGCCAGCAGTAAAGGGACAGGGACTGGGGCCAACGTCCTGACTTTC. Amino acids: CASSKGTGTGANVLTF. Filled out from reference TRBV27 and TRBJ2-6, the complete variable domain reads EAQVTQNPRYLITVTGKKLTVTCSQNMNHEYMSWYRQDPGLGLRQIYYSMNVEVTDKGDVPEGYKVSRKEKRNFPLILESPSPNQTSLYFCASSKGTGTGANVLTFGAGSRLTVL.

The chain is built from TRBV5-1 and TRBJ1-2; D gene unclear. The CDR3 is 15 residues long. V was trimmed by 0 bases and J by 1 base, leaving 10 bases between them. Germline V gene sequence: CDR1 SGHRS, CDR2 YFSETQ. The CDR3 DNA reads TGCGCCAGCAGCTTGGCCTTGGGCCTTAACTATGGCTACACCTTC. Amino acid sequence: CASSLALGLNYGYTF.

This chain joins TRBV28 and TRBJ2-7, with 8 nucleotides matching TRBD2. The CDR3 runs to 15 residues. Germline CDR1 MDHEN, CDR2 SYDVKM. Unmatched junction bases numbered 10, after V lost 7 bases and J lost 2 bases. The CDR3 nucleotides read TGTGCCAGCAACGCGGGGGGATACCTAACCTACGAGCAGTACTTC. Translating gives CASNAGGYLTYEQYF.

This rearrangement joins TRBV2 to TRBJ1-2, with D possibly being TRBD1 (6 bases). The CDR3 covers 13 residues. The V and J ends lost 6 bases and 2 bases respectively, with 10 bases between them. CDR1 and CDR2 from the germline V gene are SNHLY and FYNNEI. CDR3: CASRQGENYGYTF. For the CDR3, the DNA is TGTGCCAGCAGACAGGGCGAGAACTATGGCTACACCTTC.